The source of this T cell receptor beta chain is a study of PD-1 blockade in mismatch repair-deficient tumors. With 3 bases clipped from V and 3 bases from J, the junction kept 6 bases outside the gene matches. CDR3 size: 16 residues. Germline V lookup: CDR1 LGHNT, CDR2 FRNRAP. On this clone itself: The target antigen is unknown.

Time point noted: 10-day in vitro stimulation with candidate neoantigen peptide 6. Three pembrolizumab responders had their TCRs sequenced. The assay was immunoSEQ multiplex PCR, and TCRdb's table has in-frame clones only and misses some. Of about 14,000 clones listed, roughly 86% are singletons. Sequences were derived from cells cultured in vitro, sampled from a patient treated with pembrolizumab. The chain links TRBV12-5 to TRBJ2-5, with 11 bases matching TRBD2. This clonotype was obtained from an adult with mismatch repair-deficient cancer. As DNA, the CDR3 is TGTGCTAGTGGTTTCCACGGGACTAGCGGAAAAGAGACCCAGTACTTC. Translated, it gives CASGFHGTSGKETQYF.